This T cell receptor beta chain was captured in a study of T-cell reconstitution after alpha-beta-depleted transplantation in children. As regards this clonotype: Its antigen is currently unknown.

Germline-derived CDR1 and CDR2 are GTSNPN and SVGIG (reference sequence). Deletions cut 4 bases from V and 8 bases from J, with 9 bases between. There are 11 residues in the CDR3. Study results and caveats: Fresh T-cell production supplied most of the T-cell counts and diversity seen one year after transplant.

Preparation of the TCRbeta library involved a method that used unique molecular identifiers. TCRdb reanalysed the PCR reads using MiXCR and keeps one entry per CDR3 protein. The data show approximately 630,000 distinct CDR3 sequences, approximately 14% seen once. Sequenced material: PBMCs, taken before TCRalphabeta/CD19-depleted stem cell transplant. The rearrangement joins TRBV30 to TRBJ2-1; D unclear. The TCR originated in a girl aged 2 to 9 with congenital amegakaryocytic thrombocytopenia, due to receive a stem cell transplant. In DNA form, the CDR3 reads TGTGCCTGGAACGAGTGGGATGAGCAGTTCTTC. Translating it yields CAWNEWDEQFF.